Following are 18 T cell receptor beta chains from one sample sequenced in a study of identical twins. TCRdb re-derived calls from the 5' RACE reads in MiXCR, one entry per CDR3 protein. Among some 1,700,000 distinct CDR3 sequences listed, 25% to 35% were seen once. Material: cord blood. These receptors all stem from a newborn girl in good health.

This clonotype came up a few times. This chain connects TRBV2 to TRBJ2-4; 9 nucleotides agree with TRBD2. V dropped 7 bases and J dropped 2; count of bases not matched to a gene: 9. CDR3 length: 16 residues. Germline V gene lookup returns CDR1 SNHLY and CDR2 FYNNEI. Here the CDR3 reads CASTLGLALPKNIQYF. The CDR3 nucleotides are TGTGCCAGCACCCTAGGACTAGCGCTCCCCAAAAACATTCAGTACTTC.

This clonotype showed up just a few times. V usage is TRBV6-6 and J usage is TRBJ2-1; TRBD2 matches 11 bases. After removal of 2 bases from V and 6 bases from J, the junction contained 3 bases not matched to a gene. CDR3 length: 15 residues. The V gene's germline CDR1 is MNHNY and CDR2 SVGAGI (reference sequence). The CDR3: CASSYTGTSGNEQFF. The CDR3 DNA reads as TGTGCCAGCAGTTACACCGGGACTAGCGGCAATGAGCAGTTCTTC.

The rearrangement uses TRBV19 and TRBJ1-2, with 8 bases that match TRBD1. CDR1 is LNHDA and CDR2 is SQIVND in the germline V gene (reference sequence). The CDR3 has 14 residues. Trimming cost V 7 bases and J 4 bases; bases outside gene matches: 8. DNA of the CDR3: TGTGCCAGTACAGGGGGCCGAGGGTCCTATGGCTACACCTTC. Translating it yields CASTGGRGSYGYTF.

The sample holds a few counts of this clonotype. The chain is built from TRBV20-1 and TRBJ2-3, with TRBD2 matching 12 bases. Per germline, CDR1 DFQATT and CDR2 SNEGSKA (reference sequence). This CDR3 contains 15 residues. Germline trimming cut 4 bases from V and 2 bases from J; bases unmatched to any gene: 4. CDR3 protein: CSAIGLAGNTDTQYF. The CDR3 nucleotides read TGCAGTGCTATAGGACTAGCGGGGAACACAGATACGCAGTATTTT.

This clonotype turned up a few times. The chain uses TRBV11-2 and TRBJ2-1; D is uncertain. This CDR3 has 11 amino acids. Germline V gene data show CDR1 as SGHAT and CDR2 as FQNNGV. Trimming removed 2 bases at V and 9 bases at J, with 5 bases between. CDR3 sequence reads: CASSLSPEQFF. The CDR3, as DNA: TGTGCCAGCAGCTTATCTCCTGAGCAGTTCTTC.

This chain uses TRBV20-1 with TRBJ1-4; maybe TRBD1 (5 bases). Germline CDR1 reads DFQATT; CDR2 reads SNEGSKA (reference sequence). Trimming took 5 bases from V and 1 from J, leaving 20 bases between them. CDR3 size: 17 residues. CDR3 region: CSADGGAGVVTNEKLFF. The CDR3 nucleotides read TGCAGTGCTGACGGAGGGGCTGGAGTAGTAACTAATGAAAAACTGTTTTTT.

Concerning this clonotype: A read error is possible here, since a much larger clone lies one base away. The chain is built from TRBV27 and TRBJ2-3, with D possibly being TRBD1 (5 bases). V gave up 7 bases and J gave up 2 bases, with 13 bases separating them. The germline V gene has CDR1 MNHEY and CDR2 SMNVEV (reference sequence). This CDR3 contains 14 residues. The CDR3, as DNA: TGTGCCAGCAACCCAAGGGGTGACACAGATACGCAGTATTTT. It specifies CASNPRGDTDTQYF.

Worth noting for this clonotype: One junction end does not reproduce the germline sequence, and a read error may be involved. V gene TRBV27 combines with J gene TRBJ2-5; tentatively, D is TRBD1 (7 bases). The DNA end favors TRBJ2-7, so the J call may be wrong. Germline CDR1 reads MNHEY; CDR2 reads SMNVEV (reference sequence). The CDR3 is made up of 15 amino acids. CDR3 sequence reads: CTSSLRQGGTNEQYF. The CDR3 DNA reads as TGTACCAGCAGTTTACGTCAGGGGGGCACTAACGAGCAGTACTTC.

This clonotype was picked up a small number of times. The chain has TRBV9 and TRBJ2-1; no firm D call. With 0 bases removed from V and 9 bases from J, the gap between germline ends came to 4 bases. The germline CDR1 and CDR2 sequences are SGDLS and YYNGEE. The CDR3 covers 11 residues. The CDR3 DNA is TGTGCCAGCAGCGTAGTGGGTGAGCAGTTCTTC. It is translated as CASSVVGEQFF. Supplemented by reference TRBV9 and TRBJ2-1, the full variable domain reads DSGVTQTPKHLITATGQRVTLRCSPRSGDLSVYWYQQSLDQGLQFLIQYYNGEERAKGNILERFSAQQFPDLHSELNLSSLELGDSALYFCASSVVGEQFFGPGTRLTVL.

The chain employs TRBV19 and TRBJ1-1; TRBD1 matches 8 bases. Unmatched junction bases numbered 8, after V lost 7 bases and J lost 4 bases. Germline CDR1 LNHDA, CDR2 SQIVND (reference sequence). This CDR3 is 14 amino acids long. CDR3 bases: TGTGCCAGTACCTCGACAGGGGATGCCACTGAAGCTTTCTTT. It yields the protein CASTSTGDATEAFF.

Only a few counts were recorded for this clonotype. The CDR3 sequence: CASHDFPWRESGETQYF. CDR3 nucleotides: TGTGCCAGTCATGATTTCCCCTGGCGGGAGTCGGGAGAGACCCAGTACTTC. This chain uses TRBV2 with TRBJ2-5; 7 bases line up with TRBD2. With V trimmed by 9 bases and J by 4 bases, 20 bases remained unmatched. The CDR3 totals 17 residues. The germline V gene encodes CDR1 SNHLY and CDR2 FYNNEI.

The V call is TRBV20-1, the J call TRBJ2-1; 7 bases fit TRBD2. The J call is doubtful: the DNA matches TRBJ2-7 better. CDR1 and CDR2 from the germline V gene are DFQATT and SNEGSKA (reference sequence). The CDR3 is 13 amino acids. For the CDR3, the DNA is TGCAGCCACTCCGGGACTACCTACAATGAGCAGTACTTC. Protein: CSHSGTTYNEQYF.

In this sample, this clonotype turned up a few times. The chain links TRBV7-9 to TRBJ2-7; 9 bases fit TRBD1. Unmatched junction bases numbered 4, after V lost 5 bases and J lost 5 bases. CDR3 length: 13 residues. CDR1 and CDR2 from the germline V gene are SEHNR and FQNEAQ (reference sequence). The CDR3 DNA sequence: TGTGCCAGCAGCCGGACAGGGGTTAACGAGCAGTACTTC. Translating it yields CASSRTGVNEQYF.

A few counts support this clonotype. This chain's CDR3 is CASSRPGSSGYTF. Written as DNA, the CDR3 is TGTGCCAGCAGTAGACCAGGGAGTTCTGGCTACACCTTC. This chain connects TRBV2 to TRBJ1-2, with D perhaps matching TRBD1 (5 bases). CDR3 size: 13 residues. Germline V gene sequence: CDR1 SNHLY, CDR2 FYNNEI. V gave up 5 bases and J gave up 7 bases, with 14 bases separating them.

The gene calls are TRBV12-3 or TRBV12-4 and TRBJ1-6, with unresolved D. V lost 3 bases and J lost 10, with 16 bases in between. The CDR3 is made up of 15 amino acids. CDR3 residues: CASSLLMSSGSPLHF. In nucleotides, the CDR3 is TGTGCCAGCAGTTTGCTGATGTCCAGTGGGTCACCCCTCCACTTT.

V is TRBV7-9 and J is TRBJ2-5, with D possibly matching TRBD1 (7 bases). Germline assignment: CDR1 SEHNR and CDR2 FQNEAQ (reference sequence). Trimming removed 5 bases from V and 4 bases from J, with 17 bases in between. This CDR3 spans 15 amino acids. CDR3 DNA sequence: TGTGCCAGCAGCCCGGGGGACAGTCCTTCAGAGACCCAGTACTTC. This translates into CASSPGDSPSETQYF.

In regard to this clonotype: A much larger clonotype is one base distant, so this may be a read error. The gene calls are TRBV20-1 and TRBJ2-4; 12 bases match TRBD2. The CDR3 length is 16 residues. The germline CDR1 and CDR2 sequences are DFQATT and SNEGSKA (reference sequence). In DNA, the CDR3 is TGCAGTGCTAGAGATGGACTAGCGGGGTTCAAAACCATTCAGTACTTC. This translates into CSARDGLAGFKTIQYF.

This clonotype was seen many times. This sequence joins TRBV29-1 and TRBJ2-3; D not certain. Trimming took 4 bases from V and 6 from J, leaving 8 bases between them. This CDR3 contains 11 residues. Germline-derived CDR1 and CDR2 are SQVTM and ANQGSEA. The CDR3: CSVVHPDTQYF. The CDR3 DNA reads as TGCAGCGTTGTCCACCCCGATACGCAGTATTTT.